This T cell receptor (beta chain) is from a study of human T cells and chemical hapten exposure. Across the whole study: Patients received weekly diphenylcyclopropenone doses to the scalp throughout the approximately 24-week study.

Documented time point: patch test 1, 2 weeks after DPC sensitization. Treatment of the sample: therapeutic diphenylcyclopropenone sensitization with weekly scalp DPC. It was unfractionated whole blood from which total RNA was extracted. Every patch test was put on after a blood sample was taken. This clonotype was observed at least ten times. The junction departs from the called germline gene at one end, perhaps through a read error. One entry per CDR3 protein results from TCRdb running MiXCR on the RACE reads. The sample shows around 34,000 distinct CDR3 sequences, just under 6.5% of them seen only once. This clonotype originated in a woman in her thirties with alopecia areata. Some clones in this sample may be carry-over from other donors' samples. Here the sequenced sample was whole blood, taken in connection with sensitization to the hapten diphenylcyclopropenone (DPC).

The CDR3: CASNLGYQADTQYF. CDR3 nucleotide sequence: TGTGCCAGCAACTTAGGTTATCAGGCAGATACGCAGTATTTT. The rearrangement links TRBV7-2 to TRBJ2-3, with D hard to call. Germline V CDR1 and CDR2: SGHTA, FQGNSA. This CDR3 comprises 14 residues.